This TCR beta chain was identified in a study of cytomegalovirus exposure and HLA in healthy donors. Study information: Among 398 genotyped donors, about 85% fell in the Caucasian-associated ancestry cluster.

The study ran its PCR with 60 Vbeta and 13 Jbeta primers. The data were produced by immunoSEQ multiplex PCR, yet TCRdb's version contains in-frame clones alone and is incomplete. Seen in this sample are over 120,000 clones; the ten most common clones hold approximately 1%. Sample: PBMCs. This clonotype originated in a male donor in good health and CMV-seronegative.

The CDR3 protein is CSGSRQGNTEAFF. The CDR3, as DNA: TGCAGCGGGTCGAGACAGGGGAACACTGAAGCTTTCTTT. The V call is TRBV29-1, the J call TRBJ1-1, with 7 positions matching TRBD1. Germline V gives CDR1 SQVTM, CDR2 ANQGSEA. Trimming at V came to 7 bases and at J to 1 base, leaving 6 bases not matched to a gene. There are 13 residues in the CDR3.